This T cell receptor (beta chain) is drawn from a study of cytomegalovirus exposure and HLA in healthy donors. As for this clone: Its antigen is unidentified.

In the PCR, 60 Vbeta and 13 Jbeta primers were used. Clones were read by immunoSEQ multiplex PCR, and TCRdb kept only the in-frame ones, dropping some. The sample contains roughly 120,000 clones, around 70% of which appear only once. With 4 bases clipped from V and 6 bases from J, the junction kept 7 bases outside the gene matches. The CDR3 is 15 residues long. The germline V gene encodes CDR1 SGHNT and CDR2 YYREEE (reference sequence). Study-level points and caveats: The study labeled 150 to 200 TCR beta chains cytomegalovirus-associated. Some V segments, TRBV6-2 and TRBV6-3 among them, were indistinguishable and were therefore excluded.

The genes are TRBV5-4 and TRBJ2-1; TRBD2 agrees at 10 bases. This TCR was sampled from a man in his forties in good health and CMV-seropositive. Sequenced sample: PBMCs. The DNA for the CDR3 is TGTGCCAGCAGCGGAGCGGGGGGGCTCGGCAATGAGCAGTTCTTC. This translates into CASSGAGGLGNEQFF.